The TCR beta chain described here comes from a study of OX40 agonist ivuxolimab in advanced cancers. Study-wide context: The costimulatory receptor OX40 (CD134) was targeted by ivuxolimab, a fully human IgG2 agonistic monoclonal antibody. Intravenous ivuxolimab was administered to patients every 2 weeks at six dose levels: 0.01, 0.1, 0.3, 1.5, 3 and 10 mg/kg. Among the roughly 54 dose-escalation patients, around 19 had hepatocellular carcinoma, 15 or so melanoma, 9 renal cell carcinoma and 9 head and neck cancer. The paper reports the monotherapy dose-escalation portion (N of about 54 patients) of the phase I ivuxolimab trial. The dose-escalation cohort was roughly 87% male with a mean age of approximately 60 years, ranging from about 23 to 85. The purpose of peripheral TCRbeta sequencing was to test whether ivuxolimab changed TCR sequence diversity and led to clonal T-cell expansion. Partial responses occurred in three dose-escalation patients: two with cutaneous melanoma and one with hepatocellular carcinoma. Patients were allowed to have had prior anti-PD-1, anti-PD-L1 or anti-CTLA-4 therapy, and around 37% of the dose-escalation patients had previously received checkpoint inhibitors.

To sequence the TCRbeta CDR3 region, genomic DNA was isolated from the sorted cells. The immunoSEQ Assay was used for sequencing of TCRbeta CDR3 regions. The clones in this table, taken by TCRdb from immuneACCESS, are in-frame only. Not every clone is retained; where verified, under half of the shortfall comes from an unresolved V gene, and the cause of the rest is unknown. The sample has over 100,000 clones on record, around 89% of them singletons. The ten biggest clones cover under 0.7% of the sample. Study-level results and caveats: After ivuxolimab, more expanded clones were found on average in CD8+ T cells than in CD4+ T cells. In the 0.1-3.0 mg/kg groups, partial responders had among the lowest normalized peripheral clonal expansion, particularly in CD8+ T cells. Low levels of normalized T-cell clonal expansion were also seen in some patients who did not respond. Which antigens the clonally expanded peripheral T cells were specific for was not determined. At doses from 0.1 to 3.0 mg/kg, clonal expansion was seen in both CD4+ and CD8+ blood T cells between baseline and week 6.

For this clone: No cognate antigen has been identified for it. No base quality values were provided; no much bigger clone lies one nucleotide off.

The trial excluded patients who had a history of autoimmune disease or were on systemic immunosuppression. Peripheral blood for TCR sequencing was collected from all dose cohorts at baseline, on cycle 4 day 1, and on cycle 7 day 1. The samples were drawn from a first-in-human, open-label, multicenter phase I dose-escalation trial of ivuxolimab. Adults with locally advanced or metastatic head and neck squamous cell, hepatocellular, melanoma or renal cell carcinoma were enrolled in the trial. Before TCR sequencing, CD4+ T cells and CD8+ T cells were sorted from peripheral blood as separate populations. CDR1 is given as LNHDA and CDR2 as SQIVND, both from the germline V gene (reference sequence). Unmatched junction bases come to 6, with V trimmed by 2 bases and J by 6 bases. From cysteine to phenylalanine, the CDR3 is 15 amino acids long. The read is trimmed to its CDR3 DNA, 45 bases read in frame from base 1.

The source material was CD4+ or CD8+ T cells sorted from blood, sampled in a trial of the OX40 agonist ivuxolimab. This receptor was obtained from an adult with an advanced solid tumor such as melanoma, head and neck, liver or kidney cancer. The chain couples TRBV19 to TRBJ2-3, and 9 junctional nucleotides match TRBD2. The bases read TGTGCCAGTAGTATAAAGGGACTAGCTGCGGATACGCAGTATTTT. It translates to CASSIKGLAADTQYF.